These T cell receptor beta chains were read from a single sample in a study of blood T cell repertoires in COVID-19. TCRdb keeps only in-frame clones here, not all; method: immunoSEQ multiplex PCR. The sample shows some 220,000 clones, around 83% of them seen only once. The sample taken for sequencing was peripheral blood. These receptors all come from a man aged 45-65 years with active or convalescent COVID-19. The CDR3 runs from the conserved cysteine through the conserved F or W. Each record gives: V gene, clone size, J gene, D gene, CDR3 length, CDR3 protein, CDR3 DNA. The D gene is left open where the match is weak. Only some rows state a clone size, as once, few, many or a class for expanded clones.

TRBV5-4	.	TRBJ1-2	.	13	CASTARENYGYTF	TGTGCCAGCACCGCCCGGGAGAACTATGGCTACACCTTC
TRBV6-5	.	TRBJ1-2	TRBD1	12	CASSRQGLGYTF	TGTGCCAGCAGTCGACAGGGGCTAGGCTACACCTTC
TRBV29-1	.	TRBJ2-1	TRBD2	11	CSGGLAGGMFF	TGCAGCGGGGGCCTAGCGGGAGGGATGTTCTTC
TRBV28	.	TRBJ2-7	TRBD2	15	CASSLRTSGRREQYF	TGTGCCAGCAGTTTACGGACTAGCGGGAGGCGGGAGCAGTACTTC
TRBV7-9	.	TRBJ2-3	TRBD1	16	CASSPMGKGATDTQYF	TGTGCCAGCAGTCCTATGGGTAAGGGGGCCACAGATACGCAGTATTTT
TRBV12-3/TRBV12-4	.	TRBJ1-2	TRBD1	12	CASRRQGEGYTF	TGTGCCAGCAGGAGACAGGGGGAAGGCTACACCTTC
TRBV18	.	TRBJ2-2	TRBD1	16	CASSQPGQGDPGELFF	TGTGCCAGCTCACAGCCGGGACAGGGGGATCCCGGGGAGCTGTTTTTT
TRBV2	.	TRBJ2-5	.	13	CASSRGGWETQYF	TGTGCCAGCAGCCGAGGGGGTTGGGAGACCCAGTACTTC
TRBV9	.	TRBJ2-2	TRBD1	16	CASSVALDRGAGELFF	TGTGCCAGCAGCGTAGCTCTGGACAGGGGGGCCGGGGAGCTGTTTTTT
TRBV19	.	TRBJ1-3	.	14	CASSLNGIGNTIYF	TGTGCCAGTAGTCTTAACGGGATAGGAAACACCATATATTTT
TRBV5-1	.	TRBJ2-7	TRBD1	14	CASSGTGTDYEQYF	TGCGCCAGCAGCGGGACAGGAACGGACTACGAGCAGTACTTC
TRBV3-1/TRBV3-2	.	TRBJ2-3	.	14	CASSQVGAPDTQYF	TGTGCCAGCAGCCAAGTAGGGGCCCCGGATACGCAGTATTTT
TRBV28	.	TRBJ1-2	TRBD1	14	CASSLQGARLGYTF	TGTGCCAGCAGTCTACAGGGGGCGCGACTTGGCTACACCTTC
TRBV28	few	TRBJ2-7	TRBD1	13	CASDGTESYEQYF	TGTGCCAGCGATGGGACAGAATCCTACGAGCAGTACTTC
TRBV7-6	.	TRBJ1-1	.	17	CASSPLTGTMMNTEAFF	TGTGCCAGCAGCCCTCTAACAGGGACCATGATGAACACTGAAGCTTTCTTT
TRBV5-1	.	TRBJ2-5	TRBD1	13	CASSRDSQETQYF	TGCGCCAGCAGCCGGGACAGCCAAGAGACCCAGTACTTC
TRBV28	.	TRBJ2-7	TRBD2	14	CASSITSGLYEQYF	TGTGCCAGCAGTATCACTAGCGGACTGTACGAGCAGTACTTC
TRBV2	few	TRBJ2-2	TRBD2	14	CASSGTSRTGELFF	TGTGCCAGCAGTGGGACTAGCCGAACCGGGGAGCTGTTTTTT
TRBV5-6	once	TRBJ2-1	.	15	CASSLVRSSYNEQFF	TGTGCCAGCAGCTTGGTAAGGAGCTCCTACAATGAGCAGTTCTTC
TRBV2	once	TRBJ2-1	TRBD1	11	CASSESTGKFF	TGTGCCAGCAGTGAGTCGACAGGGAAGTTCTTC
TRBV28	.	TRBJ2-5	.	11	CASRQQETQYF	TGTGCCAGCAGACAACAAGAGACCCAGTACTTC
TRBV5-6	many	TRBJ2-1	.	16	CASSLDLGEAYNEQFF	TGTGCCAGCAGCTTGGACCTTGGGGAGGCCTACAATGAGCAGTTCTTC
TRBV3-1/TRBV3-2	few	TRBJ1-2	.	16	CASSRTKTRGPYGYTF	TGTGCCAGCAGCCGGACGAAAACCAGGGGCCCCTATGGCTACACCTTC
TRBV9	few	TRBJ1-2	TRBD1	15	CASSVDAGGYYGYTF	TGTGCCAGCAGCGTAGATGCAGGGGGATACTATGGCTACACCTTC
TRBV15	.	TRBJ1-1	.	16	CATSRGAGDRNTEAFF	TGTGCCACCAGCAGAGGGGCAGGGGATAGGAACACTGAAGCTTTCTTT
TRBV7-3	.	TRBJ1-6	.	16	CASSLRGEAYNSPLHF	TGTGCCAGCAGCTTACGGGGGGAGGCCTATAATTCACCCCTCCACTTT
TRBV6-1	.	TRBJ1-6	TRBD1	16	CASSGTLGQVNSPLHF	TGTGCCAGCAGTGGAACCCTCGGACAGGTTAATTCACCCCTCCACTTT
TRBV28	.	TRBJ2-1	.	14	CASSFAGAYNEQFF	TGTGCCAGCAGTTTCGCAGGTGCCTACAATGAGCAGTTCTTC
TRBV19	.	TRBJ2-5	TRBD2	17	CASSIGTSGSVMKTQYF	TGTGCCAGTAGTATAGGAACTAGCGGGAGTGTCATGAAGACCCAGTACTTC
TRBV4-3	once	TRBJ1-1	TRBD1	15	CASSQGTGRDTEAFF	TGCGCCAGCAGCCAGGGGACAGGTCGGGACACTGAAGCTTTCTTT
TRBV2	.	TRBJ2-1	TRBD1	15	CASSGQGVTYNEQFF	TGTGCCAGCAGTGGACAGGGGGTCACCTACAATGAGCAGTTCTTC
TRBV18	.	TRBJ2-7	.	14	CASSPAGGSYEQYF	TGTGCCAGCTCACCAGCCGGCGGTTCCTACGAGCAGTACTTC
TRBV21-1	.	TRBJ1-1	.	11	CASSKDREAFF	TGTGCCAGCAGCAAAGACCGGGAAGCTTTCTTT
TRBV14	.	TRBJ2-1	.	11	CASSQAHEQFF	TGTGCCAGCAGCCAAGCTCATGAGCAGTTCTTC
TRBV5-1	.	TRBJ2-2	TRBD1	16	CASSLEAGGITGELFF	TGCGCCAGCAGCTTGGAGGCAGGGGGCATAACCGGGGAGCTGTTTTTT
TRBV19	.	TRBJ1-5	TRBD1	14	CASSTRQGREPQHF	TGTGCCAGTAGTACCCGACAGGGAAGGGAGCCCCAGCATTTT
TRBV5-6	.	TRBJ2-1	TRBD2	15	CASSLVASGGREQFF	TGTGCCAGCAGCTTGGTTGCTAGCGGGGGTAGGGAGCAGTTCTTC
TRBV5-1	.	TRBJ2-2	TRBD2	16	CASSLLAGGNTGELFF	TGCGCCAGCAGCTTACTAGCGGGGGGAAACACCGGGGAGCTGTTTTTT
TRBV4-2	.	TRBJ1-4	.	18	CASSQAVDSRATNEKLFF	TGTGCCAGCAGCCAAGCAGTGGACAGCCGAGCGACTAATGAAAAACTGTTTTTT
TRBV2	.	TRBJ1-4	.	10	CASSYEKLFF	TGTGCCAGCAGCTATGAAAAACTGTTTTTT
TRBV28	.	TRBJ2-7	TRBD2	14	CASSLEGGGGEQYF	TGTGCCAGCAGTTTGGAAGGCGGGGGGGGCGAGCAGTACTTC
TRBV6-5	.	TRBJ2-7	.	16	CASSYSLGRDTYEQYF	TGTGCCAGCAGTTACTCCCTGGGGAGGGACACCTACGAGCAGTACTTC
TRBV28	.	TRBJ1-1	.	10	CASSLTTAFF	TGTGCCAGCAGTTTAACTACGGCTTTCTTT
TRBV5-1	.	TRBJ2-1	TRBD1	15	CASSPYGDRGGEQFF	TGCGCCAGCAGCCCCTATGGGGACAGGGGTGGTGAGCAGTTCTTC
TRBV30	.	TRBJ1-1	.	13	CAWSYDTPSEAFF	TGTGCCTGGAGTTATGACACTCCGTCTGAAGCTTTCTTT
TRBV7-2	.	TRBJ2-5	TRBD2	18	CASSLAIVGAGEGETQYF	TGTGCCAGCAGCTTAGCGATAGTAGGAGCGGGAGAAGGAGAGACCCAGTACTTC
TRBV11-2	.	TRBJ2-1	TRBD2	15	CASRRSGGAMVEQFF	TGTGCCAGCAGACGTAGCGGGGGGGCAATGGTTGAGCAGTTCTTC
TRBV4-1	.	TRBJ2-6	.	18	CASSQERRGGLRANVLTF	TGCGCCAGCAGCCAAGAAAGGAGGGGGGGCCTACGGGCCAACGTCCTGACTTTC
TRBV24-1	once	TRBJ2-5	.	13	CATSEADSETQYF	TGTGCCACCAGTGAAGCGGATTCCGAGACCCAGTACTTC
TRBV6-2/TRBV6-3	.	TRBJ2-7	.	15	CASSDLGVGTYEQYF	TGTGCCAGCAGTGACCTAGGAGTTGGAACCTACGAGCAGTACTTC
TRBV18	.	TRBJ1-2	.	13	CASSPGQNYGYTF	TGTGCCAGCTCACCGGGGCAGAACTATGGCTACACCTTC
TRBV5-1	.	TRBJ2-1	.	18	CASSLGSQAAMYYNEQFF	TGCGCCAGCAGCTTGGGCAGCCAGGCCGCGATGTACTACAATGAGCAGTTCTTC
TRBV6-2/TRBV6-3	.	TRBJ2-1	TRBD2	15	CASSYHGGGAIEQFF	TGTGCCAGCAGTTACCATGGCGGGGGGGCAATAGAGCAGTTCTTC
TRBV7-9	.	TRBJ2-7	.	13	CASSQGPAYEQYF	TGTGCCAGCAGCCAGGGTCCTGCCTACGAGCAGTACTTC
TRBV6-5	.	TRBJ1-1	.	11	CASSYGGKAFF	TGTGCCAGCAGTTACGGGGGGAAAGCTTTCTTT
TRBV5-1	.	TRBJ1-1	.	16	CASSPGGRRMNTEAFF	TGCGCCAGCAGCCCGGGAGGGCGGCGGATGAACACTGAAGCTTTCTTT